This TCR beta chain emerged from a study of cytomegalovirus exposure and HLA in healthy donors (dated 2017 in TCRdb). About the full investigation: According to an earlier analysis of several hundred of the donors, some 180 million T cells yielded some 110 million unique TCR beta sequences and about 300 Gb of sequence data. Approximately 300 gigabases of sequencing data and 70 million to 95 million unique TCR sequences made up an early release that covered fewer than 650 HLA-typed donors. Among the roughly 430 genotyped donors, roughly 80% belonged to the genetic ancestry cluster associated with self-reported Caucasian donors. The study was designed to test whether signatures of past pathogen exposure could be identified by cataloging public T cell receptors. The study used immunosequencing to profile the T cell repertoires of several hundred subjects and linked those repertoires to cytomegalovirus serostatus. A separate validation cohort of approximately 120 different subjects was used in addition to the roughly 670-subject first cohort. To predict cytomegalovirus infection status, the study combined high-throughput TCR immunosequencing, statistical association of individual TCRs with disease status, and machine learning. A later analysis re-analyzed previously published TCR beta repertoires from 660 or so donors and added high-resolution HLA genotyping to study TCR occurrence patterns. Rather than using new phenotypic data, the later analysis identified candidate immune exposures from TCR beta sequences and from how often those sequences occurred across donors. An earlier analysis of roughly 580 of the donors used high-throughput TCR beta sequencing to judge whether each TCR beta V gene segment behaved as functional or pseudogenic. Donor age, sex, ethnicity and CMV serostatus were compiled alongside the repertoire data. A later genetic analysis took genome-wide SNP genotypes for 398 of the 666 donors and used that subset as a discovery cohort. Every repertoire in the discovery cohort had been generated on one and the same sequencing platform. Class I and class II HLA loci were covered by the typing at four-digit resolution. Typing coverage varied by locus: roughly 629-640 donors for A, B, C, DRB1 and DQB1; roughly 560 for DQA1; over 600 for DPA1; under 490 for DPB1. Five DR-DQ haplotypes were treated as single units for association and clustering because of strong linkage in the cohort. Among about 400 genotyped donors of the cohort, an average of about 240,000 unique TCR beta nucleotide sequences was sequenced per donor, of which roughly 17% were non-productive.

The CDR3 contains 15 residues, cysteine and phenylalanine counted. Of all the DNA, just the CDR3 is kept, 45 bases in frame from base 1. The junction shows trimming of 5 bases on V and 6 bases on J, and the gene matches do not reach 14 bases of it. According to the germline V gene, CDR1 reads SGHDT and CDR2 reads YYEEEE. The cohort consisted of 650 to 850 healthy bone marrow donors. All cohort members were sampled while nominally healthy, although unrecorded immune exposures were likely present. The donor was CMV seropositive and belonged to the group of over 250 seropositive cohort members. A peripheral blood sample was collected from each donor, and TCR beta sequencing was performed on peripheral blood mononuclear cells. Genomic DNA extraction from the blood cell samples was performed with the Qiagen DNeasy Blood Extraction Kit. Beyond this particular receptor, the publication reports: Across donors, most TCR sequences were observed very rarely, whereas some public TCRs were present in many individuals. The cohort was sequenced for TCR beta chains only, and without alpha or paired-chain data the features that could be detected were limited. The sequencing pipeline was judged likely to have produced a cluster of highly shared sequence variants as a technical artifact. The 87-base-pair reads could not distinguish some IMGT-functional V segments, including TRBV6-2 and TRBV6-3, so those segments were excluded. V-gene and J-gene trimming of TCR beta chains was associated with a missense DCLRE1C variant in a later genetic analysis, and the association was replicated in an independent cohort. The classifier was reported to diagnose cytomegalovirus status with high specificity and sensitivity in both the original cohort and the validation cohort. Linkage disequilibrium might explain the correlated functional status among segregating V segments, but an unknown experimental factor could not be excluded. A later analysis reported that several top co-occurrence clusters appeared linked to parvovirus B19, influenza, CMV and Epstein-Barr virus. A further reported finding was that TCR beta sequences accurately predicted the HLA-A and HLA-B alleles for most subjects in the first cohort. The study listed approximately 160 TCR beta chains as associated with cytomegalovirus. Strong co-occurrence of HLA alleles, especially DR and DQ, made assigning TCR associations to individual alleles difficult. In a later analysis, about 16,000 TCR beta sequences were associated with specific HLA alleles at a false discovery rate of 0.05. Most CMV-associated TCR beta chains appeared to be HLA-restricted in a later analysis, and the HLA associations seemed to be driven largely by CMV exposure. Because counts were too low, some 17 rarely observed V segments, including chromosome 9 orphons, were excluded from the earlier analysis of some 540 of the donors. The authors suggested that the approach could potentially be generalized to other disease states and immunological phenotypes. A few of the identified cytomegalovirus-associated TCR beta chains were confirmed in vitro to be specific for cytomegalovirus antigens. Sequencing depth was assumed to be roughly uniform across donors in the presence/absence analyses, though that assumption may not hold. In a later genetic analysis, fewer N-insertions in productive TCRs were reported among donors in an Asian-associated ancestry cluster than the approximately 710-donor mean. The only immune exposure information available for the cohort was CMV serostatus. Compared with equally common non-associated chains, HLA-associated TCR beta chains in a later analysis were more clonally expanded and had lower generation probabilities. A later analysis found that TCR association rates varied across HLA loci, with DRB1 alleles showing the most associated TCRs and HLA-C alleles the fewest. Because some donors lacked HLA typing at each locus, the association tests relied only on the typed subset. In an earlier analysis of a few hundred of the donors, most TCR beta V segments were observed in productive rearrangements about 87% or about 30% of the time, broadly matching IMGT annotations.

This clone was found a few times. Which antigen it targets is not known. No qualities accompany the bases; no much larger clone lies one base away. The library was generated by the immunoSEQ multiplex PCR assay. The multiplex PCR relied on a mix of 60 forward primers for TCR Vbeta segments and 13 reverse primers for TCR Jbeta segments. A multiplex PCR assay on genomic DNA amplified the CDR3 region of rearranged TCR beta genes. On the Illumina HiSeq System, the amplified TCR beta libraries were sequenced as 87-base-pair reads. As for the authors' bioinformatics: A later analysis tallied some 79 million unique TCR beta chains across the 660 or so repertoires, and some 12 million of those chains were shared by two or more donors. A nearest-neighbor algorithm error-corrected the raw reads and collapsed the reads into unique sequences, merging closely related sequences to remove PCR and sequencing errors. CDR3 sequences were aligned to IMGT reference sequences to assign V, D and J gene segments. Each retained sequence needed at least a six-nucleotide match to both a V gene segment and a J gene segment. A rearrangement was called productive if the CDR3 had no stop codons and remained in frame with V and J, and every other rearrangement was called non-productive. Following IMGT convention, CDR3 was defined as the stretch from the second conserved V-encoded cysteine up to the conserved J-encoded phenylalanine. The earlier analysis of approximately 500 of the donors excluded sequences that lacked an unambiguous match to a single V gene segment. In an earlier analysis of almost 600 of the donors, a V segment was called functional when productive rearrangements were above 56.7%, and segregating when the standard deviation between donors exceeded 5%. A statistical classification framework was built to diagnose cytomegalovirus status from the catalog of TCR beta chain sequences. V and J gene assignment, in a later analysis, came from comparing TCR nucleotide sequences with IMGT/GENE-DB human TR gene sequences. In a later analysis, CDR3 sequences and most-parsimonious VDJ recombination scenarios were assigned using the TCRdist pipeline. In a later analysis, every TCR beta chain was defined by the combination of its CDR3 amino acid sequence and its V-gene family, and reads without a unique V-gene family were dropped. A later analysis removed 450 to 600 highly shared, low-generation-probability nucleotide sequences to deal with suspected cross-contamination and a sequencing artifact. In a later analysis, a clonal expansion index for each public chain was calculated from normalized within-repertoire ranks of inferred template counts. Generation probabilities in a later analysis came from a VDJ recombination model fitted to out-of-frame rearrangements, and those results were checked against IGoR. In a later analysis, TCR-TCR, TCR-HLA and TCR-CMV co-occurrence was scored with hypergeometric tests, and a repertoire-size bias correction was applied to TCR pairs. False discovery rates were estimated in a later analysis by permuting HLA or CMV assignments 20 times. In a later analysis, co-occurring TCRs were grouped using DBSCAN, with TCRdist sequence similarity added in when clustering inside HLA-allele-positive subsets. For co-occurrence clustering, repertoires with fewer than 30,000 or more than 120,000 public chains were excluded, along with about five repertoires with anomalous nucleotide sharing. TCRdb took this table from immuneACCESS and kept in-frame rearrangements with V and J called. Such tables lack part of the clones; where checked against another copy, unresolved V genes explain under half of the gap, and the rest is unexplained. V and J calls and clone size are copied from that table; D and trimming were computed from the DNA. This sample gives 150,000 to 200,000 clones in total; approximately 79% of them show up just once. The ten most abundant clones make up over 12% of the sample.

This clonotype was sampled from a man aged 50-60 years in good health and CMV-seropositive. The sequence links TRBV5-6 to TRBJ2-7, with TRBD1 identical over 7 junction bases. Source material: PBMCs. The CDR3 here reads CASSYADRQGREQYF. The base sequence is TGTGCCAGCAGTTACGCCGACCGACAGGGTCGCGAGCAGTACTTC. The entire variable domain, with the stretches around the CDR3 drawn from the reference TRBV5-6 and TRBJ2-7 proteins, is DAGVTQSPTHLIKTRGQQVTLRCSPKSGHDTVSWYQQALGQGPQFIFQYYEEEERQRGNFPDRFSGHQFPNYSSELNVNALLLGDSALYLCASSYADRQGREQYFGPGTRLTVT.